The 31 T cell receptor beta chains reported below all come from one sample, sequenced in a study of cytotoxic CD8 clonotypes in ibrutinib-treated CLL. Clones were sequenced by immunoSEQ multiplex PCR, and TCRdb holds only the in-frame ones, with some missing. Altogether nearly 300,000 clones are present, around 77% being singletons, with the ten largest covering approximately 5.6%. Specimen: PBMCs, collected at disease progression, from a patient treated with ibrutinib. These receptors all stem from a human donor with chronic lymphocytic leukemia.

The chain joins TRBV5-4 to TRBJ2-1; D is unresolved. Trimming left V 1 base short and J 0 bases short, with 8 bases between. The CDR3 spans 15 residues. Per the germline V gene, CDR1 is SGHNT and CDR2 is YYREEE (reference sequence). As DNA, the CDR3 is TGTGCCAGCAGCTTGCCACCTGGCTCCTACAATGAGCAGTTCTTC. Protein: CASSLPPGSYNEQFF. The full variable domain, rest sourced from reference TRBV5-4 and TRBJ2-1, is ETGVTQSPTHLIKTRGQQVTLRCSSQSGHNTVSWYQQALGQGPQFIFQYYREEENGRGNFPPRFSGLQFPNYSSELNVNALELDDSALYLCASSLPPGSYNEQFFGPGTRLTVL.

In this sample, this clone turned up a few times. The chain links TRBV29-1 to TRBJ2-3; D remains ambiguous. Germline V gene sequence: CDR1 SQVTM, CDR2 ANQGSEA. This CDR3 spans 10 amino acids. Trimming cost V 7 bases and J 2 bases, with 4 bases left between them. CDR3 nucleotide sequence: TGCAGCGGGAACACAGATACGCAGTATTTT. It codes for CSGNTDTQYF.

CDR3 sequence: CASSLEMNTEAFF. Here the CDR3 DNA reads TGTGCCAGCAGCTTAGAAATGAACACTGAAGCTTTCTTT. This chain uses TRBV11-3 with TRBJ1-1; no firm D call. Germline V CDR1 and CDR2: SGHNT, YENEEA. The CDR3 is 13 residues long. Trimming left V 0 bases short and J 0 bases short, with 2 bases between.

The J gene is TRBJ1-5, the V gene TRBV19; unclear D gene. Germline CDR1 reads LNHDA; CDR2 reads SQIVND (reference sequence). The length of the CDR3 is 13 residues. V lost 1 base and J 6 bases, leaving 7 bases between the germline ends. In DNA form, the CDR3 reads TGTGCCAGTAGTATAGTCCCTCCTCAGCCCCAGCATTTT. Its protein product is CASSIVPPQPQHF.

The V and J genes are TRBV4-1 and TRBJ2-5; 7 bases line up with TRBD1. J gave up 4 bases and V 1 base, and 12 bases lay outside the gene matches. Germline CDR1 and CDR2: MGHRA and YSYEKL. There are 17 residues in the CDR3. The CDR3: CASSQVITGDVRETQYF. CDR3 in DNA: TGCGCCAGCAGCCAAGTAATTACAGGGGACGTCCGAGAGACCCAGTACTTC.

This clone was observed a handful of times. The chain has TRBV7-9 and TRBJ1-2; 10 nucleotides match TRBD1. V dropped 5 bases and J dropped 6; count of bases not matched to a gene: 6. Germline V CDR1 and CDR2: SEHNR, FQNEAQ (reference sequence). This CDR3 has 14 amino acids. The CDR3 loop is CASSRQGAQDGYTF. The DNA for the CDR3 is TGTGCCAGCAGCCGACAGGGGGCGCAGGATGGCTACACCTTC.

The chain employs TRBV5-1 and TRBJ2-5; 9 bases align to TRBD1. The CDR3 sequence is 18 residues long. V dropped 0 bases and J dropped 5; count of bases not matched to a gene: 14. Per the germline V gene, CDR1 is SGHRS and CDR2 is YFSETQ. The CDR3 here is CASSLGEGTGRWMETQYF. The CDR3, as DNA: TGCGCCAGCAGCTTGGGAGAGGGGACAGGGAGGTGGATGGAGACCCAGTACTTC.

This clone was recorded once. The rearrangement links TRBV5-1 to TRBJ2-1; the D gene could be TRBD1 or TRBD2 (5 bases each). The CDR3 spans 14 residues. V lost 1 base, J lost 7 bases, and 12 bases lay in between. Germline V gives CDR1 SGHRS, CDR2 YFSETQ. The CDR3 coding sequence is TGCGCCAGCAGCTTGCAGGGAGTGAGGAATGAGCAGTTCTTC. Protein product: CASSLQGVRNEQFF. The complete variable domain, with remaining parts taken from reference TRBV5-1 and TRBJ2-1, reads KAGVTQTPRYLIKTRGQQVTLSCSPISGHRSVSWYQQTPGQGLQFLFEYFSETQRNKGNFPGRFSGRQFSNSRSEMNVSTLELGDSALYLCASSLQGVRNEQFFGPGTRLTVL.

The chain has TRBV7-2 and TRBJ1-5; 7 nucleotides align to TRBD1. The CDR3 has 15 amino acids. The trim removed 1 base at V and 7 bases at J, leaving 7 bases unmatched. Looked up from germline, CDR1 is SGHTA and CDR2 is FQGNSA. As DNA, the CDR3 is TGTGCCAGCAGCTTAGGACAGGGAAGTTCGCAGCCCCAGCATTTT. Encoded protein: CASSLGQGSSQPQHF. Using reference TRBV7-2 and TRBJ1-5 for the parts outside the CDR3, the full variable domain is GAGVSQSPSNKVTEKGKDVELRCDPISGHTALYWYRQSLGQGLEFLIYFQGNSAPDKSGLPSDRFSAERTGGSVSTLTIQRTQQEDSAVYLCASSLGQGSSQPQHFGDGTRLSIL.

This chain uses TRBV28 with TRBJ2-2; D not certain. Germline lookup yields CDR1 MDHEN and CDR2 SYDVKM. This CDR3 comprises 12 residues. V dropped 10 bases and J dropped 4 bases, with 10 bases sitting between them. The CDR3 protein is CATVWGTGELFF. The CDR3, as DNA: TGTGCCACGGTGTGGGGCACCGGGGAGCTGTTTTTT.

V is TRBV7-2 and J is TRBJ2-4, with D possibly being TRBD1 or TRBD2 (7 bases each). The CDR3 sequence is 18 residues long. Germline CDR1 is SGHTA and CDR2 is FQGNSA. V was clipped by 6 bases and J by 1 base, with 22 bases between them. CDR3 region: CASSLPVQGGMAKNIQYF. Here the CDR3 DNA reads TGTGCCAGCAGTCTTCCGGTTCAGGGGGGGATGGCCAAAAACATTCAGTACTTC.

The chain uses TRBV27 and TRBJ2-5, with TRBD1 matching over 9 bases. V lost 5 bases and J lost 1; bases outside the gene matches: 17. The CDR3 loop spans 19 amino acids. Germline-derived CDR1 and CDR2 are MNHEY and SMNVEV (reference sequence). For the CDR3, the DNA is TGTGCCAGCAGTGCCCAGGATCGGGGACAGGGTCCGTCCCAAGAGACCCAGTACTTC. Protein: CASSAQDRGQGPSQETQYF.

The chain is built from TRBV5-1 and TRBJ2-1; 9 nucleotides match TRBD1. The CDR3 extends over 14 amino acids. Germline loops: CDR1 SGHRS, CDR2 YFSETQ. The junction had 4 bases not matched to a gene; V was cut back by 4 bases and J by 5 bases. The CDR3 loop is CASSLQGANNEQFF. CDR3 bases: TGCGCCAGCAGCCTACAGGGGGCTAACAATGAGCAGTTCTTC.

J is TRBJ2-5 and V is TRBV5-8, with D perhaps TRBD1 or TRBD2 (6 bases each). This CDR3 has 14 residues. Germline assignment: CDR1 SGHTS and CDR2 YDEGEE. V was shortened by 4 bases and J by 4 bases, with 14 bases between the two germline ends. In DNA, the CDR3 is TGTGCCAGCAGCCCGCTGTGGGGGGCAGAGACCCAGTACTTC. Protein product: CASSPLWGAETQYF.

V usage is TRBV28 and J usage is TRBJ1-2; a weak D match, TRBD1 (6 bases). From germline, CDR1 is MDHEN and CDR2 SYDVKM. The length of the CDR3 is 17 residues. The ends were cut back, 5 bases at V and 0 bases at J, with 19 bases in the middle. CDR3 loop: CASSPPETPGANYGYTF. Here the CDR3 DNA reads TGTGCCAGCAGTCCCCCCGAGACCCCAGGGGCTAACTATGGCTACACCTTC.

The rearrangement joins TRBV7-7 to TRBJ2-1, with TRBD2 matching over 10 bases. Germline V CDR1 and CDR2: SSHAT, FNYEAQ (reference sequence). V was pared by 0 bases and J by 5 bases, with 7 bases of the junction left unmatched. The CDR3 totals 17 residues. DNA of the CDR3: TGTGCCAGCAGCTTAGCCCCAGGACTAGCGGACGACAATGAGCAGTTCTTC. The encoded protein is CASSLAPGLADDNEQFF.

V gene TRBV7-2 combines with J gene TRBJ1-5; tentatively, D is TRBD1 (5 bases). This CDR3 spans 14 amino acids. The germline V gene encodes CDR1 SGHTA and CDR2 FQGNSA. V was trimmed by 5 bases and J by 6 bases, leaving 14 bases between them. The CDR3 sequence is CASSRGSGPQPQHF. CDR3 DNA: TGTGCCAGCAGCCGCGGGTCGGGGCCTCAGCCCCAGCATTTT. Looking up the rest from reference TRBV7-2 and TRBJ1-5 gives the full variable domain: GAGVSQSPSNKVTEKGKDVELRCDPISGHTALYWYRQSLGQGLEFLIYFQGNSAPDKSGLPSDRFSAERTGGSVSTLTIQRTQQEDSAVYLCASSRGSGPQPQHFGDGTRLSIL.

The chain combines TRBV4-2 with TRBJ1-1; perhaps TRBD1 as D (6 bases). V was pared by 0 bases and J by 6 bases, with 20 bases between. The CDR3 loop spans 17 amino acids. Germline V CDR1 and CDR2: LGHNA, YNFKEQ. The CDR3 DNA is TGTGCCAGCAGCCAAGATCTGAGGCCTTCGGGGGGCCCTGAAGCTTTCTTT. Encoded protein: CASSQDLRPSGGPEAFF.

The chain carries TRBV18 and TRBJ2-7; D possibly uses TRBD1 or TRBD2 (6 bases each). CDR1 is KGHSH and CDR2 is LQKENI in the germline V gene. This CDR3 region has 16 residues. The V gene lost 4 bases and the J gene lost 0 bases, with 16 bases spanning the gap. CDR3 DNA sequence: TGTGCCAGCTCACTAAGGGGGGACGGGAGCTCCTACGAGCAGTACTTC. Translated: CASSLRGDGSSYEQYF.

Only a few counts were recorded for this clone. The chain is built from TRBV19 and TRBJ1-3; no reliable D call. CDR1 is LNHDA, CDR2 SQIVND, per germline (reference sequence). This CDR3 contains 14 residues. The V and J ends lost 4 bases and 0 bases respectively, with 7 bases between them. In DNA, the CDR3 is TGTGCCAGTAGTAAGGGAAACTCTGGAAACACCATATATTTT. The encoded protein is CASSKGNSGNTIYF. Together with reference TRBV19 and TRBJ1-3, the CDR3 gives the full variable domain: DGGITQSPKYLFRKEGQNVTLSCEQNLNHDAMYWYRQDPGQGLRLIYYSQIVNDFQKGDIAEGYSVSREKKESFPLTVTSAQKNPTAFYLCASSKGNSGNTIYFGEGSWLTVV.

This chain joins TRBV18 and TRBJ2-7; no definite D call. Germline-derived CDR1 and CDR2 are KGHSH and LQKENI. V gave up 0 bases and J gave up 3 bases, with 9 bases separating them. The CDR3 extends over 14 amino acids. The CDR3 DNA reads TGTGCCAGCTCACCACCGGGCAGGAGCTACGAGCAGTACTTC. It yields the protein CASSPPGRSYEQYF.

Here the CDR3 DNA reads TGTGCCAGCAGCTCCGACAGGGGCCAAGAGACCCAGTACTTC. The encoded protein is CASSSDRGQETQYF. The chain couples TRBV4-2 to TRBJ2-5; 8 nucleotides agree with TRBD1. The ends lost 5 bases at V and 1 base at J; junction bases unmatched: 3. The length of the CDR3 is 14 residues. Germline V gene data show CDR1 as LGHNA and CDR2 as YNFKEQ.

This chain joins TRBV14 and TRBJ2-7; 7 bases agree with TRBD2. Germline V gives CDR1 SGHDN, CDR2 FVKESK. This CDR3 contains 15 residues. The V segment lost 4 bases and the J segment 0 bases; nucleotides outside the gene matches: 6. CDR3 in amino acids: CASSRKRDPSYEQYF. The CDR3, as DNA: TGTGCCAGCAGCCGCAAGCGGGACCCCTCCTACGAGCAGTACTTC.

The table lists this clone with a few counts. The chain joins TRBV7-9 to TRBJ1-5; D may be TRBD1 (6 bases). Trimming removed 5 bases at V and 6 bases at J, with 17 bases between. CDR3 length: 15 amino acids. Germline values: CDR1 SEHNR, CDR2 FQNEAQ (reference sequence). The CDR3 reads CASSRAGGAGQPQHF. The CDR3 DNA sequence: TGTGCCAGCAGCCGTGCGGGGGGCGCCGGTCAGCCCCAGCATTTT. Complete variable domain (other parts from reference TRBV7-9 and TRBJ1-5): DTGVSQNPRHKITKRGQNVTFRCDPISEHNRLYWYRQTLGQGPEFLTYFQNEAQLEKSRLLSDRFSAERPKGSFSTLEIQRTEQGDSAMYLCASSRAGGAGQPQHFGDGTRLSIL.

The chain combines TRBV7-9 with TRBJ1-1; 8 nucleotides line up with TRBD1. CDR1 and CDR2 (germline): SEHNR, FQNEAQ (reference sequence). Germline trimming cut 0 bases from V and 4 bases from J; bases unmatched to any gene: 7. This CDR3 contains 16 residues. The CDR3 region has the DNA TGTGCCAGCAGCTTAGCGCTAGGACAGGGACTCACTGAAGCTTTCTTT. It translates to CASSLALGQGLTEAFF.

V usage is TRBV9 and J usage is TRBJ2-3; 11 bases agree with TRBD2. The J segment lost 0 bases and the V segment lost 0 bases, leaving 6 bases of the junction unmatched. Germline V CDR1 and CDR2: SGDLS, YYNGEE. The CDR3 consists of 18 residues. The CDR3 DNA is TGTGCCAGCAGCGTAGTCCTAGCGGGAGGCCTTAGCACAGATACGCAGTATTTT. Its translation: CASSVVLAGGLSTDTQYF. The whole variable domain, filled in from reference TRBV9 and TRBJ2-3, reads DSGVTQTPKHLITATGQRVTLRCSPRSGDLSVYWYQQSLDQGLQFLIQYYNGEERAKGNILERFSAQQFPDLHSELNLSSLELGDSALYFCASSVVLAGGLSTDTQYFGPGTRLTVL.

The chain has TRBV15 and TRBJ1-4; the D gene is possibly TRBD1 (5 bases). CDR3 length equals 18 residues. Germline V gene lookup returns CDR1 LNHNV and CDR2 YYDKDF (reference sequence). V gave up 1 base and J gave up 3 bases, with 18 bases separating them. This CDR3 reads CATSRGTEGPSSNEKLFF. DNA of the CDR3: TGTGCCACCAGCAGAGGTACCGAGGGGCCGTCCTCTAATGAAAAACTGTTTTTT.

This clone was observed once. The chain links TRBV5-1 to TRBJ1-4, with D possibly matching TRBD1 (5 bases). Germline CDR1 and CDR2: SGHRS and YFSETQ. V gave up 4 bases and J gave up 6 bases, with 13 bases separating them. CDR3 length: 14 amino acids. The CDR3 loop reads CASSSGGMDEKLFF. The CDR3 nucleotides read TGCGCCAGCAGCAGCGGGGGGATGGATGAAAAACTGTTTTTT.

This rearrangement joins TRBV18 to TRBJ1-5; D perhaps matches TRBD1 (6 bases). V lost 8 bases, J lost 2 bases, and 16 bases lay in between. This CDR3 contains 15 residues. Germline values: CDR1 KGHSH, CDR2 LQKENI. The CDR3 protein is CASASTGNGNQPQHF. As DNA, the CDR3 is TGTGCCAGCGCGAGTACAGGGAACGGCAATCAGCCCCAGCATTTT.

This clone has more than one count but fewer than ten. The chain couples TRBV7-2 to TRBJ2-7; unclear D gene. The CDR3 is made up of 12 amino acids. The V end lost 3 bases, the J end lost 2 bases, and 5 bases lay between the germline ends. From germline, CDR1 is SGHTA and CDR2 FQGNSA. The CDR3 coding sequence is TGTGCCAGCAGCTTGAGTACCTACGAGCAGTACTTC. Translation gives CASSLSTYEQYF.

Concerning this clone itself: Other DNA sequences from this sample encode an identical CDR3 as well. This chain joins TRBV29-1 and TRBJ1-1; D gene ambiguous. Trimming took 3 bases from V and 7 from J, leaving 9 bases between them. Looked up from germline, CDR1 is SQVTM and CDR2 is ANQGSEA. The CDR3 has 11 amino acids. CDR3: CSVEVWGEAFF. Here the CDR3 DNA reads TGCAGCGTTGAGGTGTGGGGTGAAGCTTTCTTT. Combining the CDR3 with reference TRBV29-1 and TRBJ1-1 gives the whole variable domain SAVISQKPSRDICQRGTSLTIQCQVDSQVTMMFWYRQQPGQSLTLIATANQGSEATYESGFVIDKFPISRPNLTFSTLTVSNMSPEDSSIYLCSVEVWGEAFFGQGTRLTVV.